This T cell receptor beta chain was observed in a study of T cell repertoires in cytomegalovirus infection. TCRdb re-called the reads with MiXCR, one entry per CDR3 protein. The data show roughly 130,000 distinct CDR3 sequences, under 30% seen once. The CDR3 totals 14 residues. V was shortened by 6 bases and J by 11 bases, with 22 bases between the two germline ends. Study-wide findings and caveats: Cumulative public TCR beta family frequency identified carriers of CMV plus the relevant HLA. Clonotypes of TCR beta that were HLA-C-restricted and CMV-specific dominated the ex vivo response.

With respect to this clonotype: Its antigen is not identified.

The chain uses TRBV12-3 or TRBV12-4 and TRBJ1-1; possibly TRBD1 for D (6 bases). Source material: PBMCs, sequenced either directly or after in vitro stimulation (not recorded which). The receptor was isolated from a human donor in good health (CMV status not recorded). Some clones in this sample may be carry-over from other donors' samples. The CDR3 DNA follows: TGTGCCAGCAGCCCTATGATGACAGGTTCTTTCGCTTTCTTT. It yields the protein CASSPMMTGSFAFF.